This T cell receptor (beta chain) was observed in a study of regulatory T cells in long-lasting Graves disease. Study-level points and caveats: Persistent cases favored TRBV28, TRBJ1-2 and TRBJ2-5.

Construction of TCR beta libraries relied on iRepertoire HTBI primers and on Arm-PCR targeting CDR3 regions. Using its own MiXCR run on the multiplex PCR reads, TCRdb lists one record per CDR3 protein. The table lists about 440,000 distinct CDR3 sequences, roughly 15% of them singletons. A word on this clonotype: What it binds is unknown.

The time point denotes: newly diagnosed GD, antithyroid drugs for less than 3 months. There was RNA extracted from PBMCs, and the TCR library was made from it. Germline CDR1 and CDR2: SGHDT and YYEEEE. V lost 4 bases and J 6 bases, leaving 13 bases between the germline ends. The length of the CDR3 is 13 residues. The sample was also reused in another study, on T cells in Graves' hyperthyroidism and ophthalmopathy. According to that study: The TCR CDR3 was amplified in a first-round RT-PCR using the HTBI primer set.

Sequenced here: peripheral blood mononuclear cells (PBMCs), sampled at new diagnosis, from a patient treated with antithyroid drugs. This receptor was taken from a woman aged 25 to 39 with Graves disease. The chain carries TRBV5-6 and TRBJ1-2, with D perhaps TRBD1 (5 bases). The CDR3, as DNA: TGTGCCAGCAGCCCGGAGGGGAGCCATGGCTACACCTTC. Protein: CASSPEGSHGYTF.